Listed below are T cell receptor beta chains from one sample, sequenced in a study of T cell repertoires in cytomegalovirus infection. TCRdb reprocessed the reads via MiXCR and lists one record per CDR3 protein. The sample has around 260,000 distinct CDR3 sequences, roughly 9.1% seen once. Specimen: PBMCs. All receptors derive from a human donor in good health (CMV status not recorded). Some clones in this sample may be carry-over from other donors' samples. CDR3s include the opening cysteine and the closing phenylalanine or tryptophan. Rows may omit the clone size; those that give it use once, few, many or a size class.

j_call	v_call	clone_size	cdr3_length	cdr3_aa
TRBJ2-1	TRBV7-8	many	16	CASSASLAGPPNEQFF
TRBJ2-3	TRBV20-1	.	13	CSASSSGGHTQYF
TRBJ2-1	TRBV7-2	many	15	CASSLALGAYNEQFF
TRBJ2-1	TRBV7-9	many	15	CASSFPTGLYNEQFF
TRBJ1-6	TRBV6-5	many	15	CASSYSGGYNSPLHF
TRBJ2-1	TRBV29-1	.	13	CSVEGLVYNEQFF
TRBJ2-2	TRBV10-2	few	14	CASSVILSTGELFF
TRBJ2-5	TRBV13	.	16	CASSPQELTGGGTQYF
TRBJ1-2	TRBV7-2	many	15	CASSLAPGGNYGYTF
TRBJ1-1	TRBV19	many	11	CASSEEGEAFF
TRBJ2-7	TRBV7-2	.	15	CASSQGRGPVYEQYF
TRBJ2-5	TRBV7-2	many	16	CASSISGALGQETQYF
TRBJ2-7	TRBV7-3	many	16	CASSLVSGTSPREQYF
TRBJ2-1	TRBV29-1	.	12	CSVSPGRNEQFF
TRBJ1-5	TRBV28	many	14	CASSLSFSNQPQHF